Here is one T cell receptor beta chain with its context. The data were obtained in a study of cytomegalovirus exposure and HLA in healthy donors. In the PCR, 60 Vbeta and 13 Jbeta primers were used. Here immunoSEQ multiplex PCR was the method, and the copy in TCRdb shows in-frame clones only, minus some. Recorded here are around 31,000 clones; the top ten clones represent 4.8%. The CDR3 totals 13 residues. Trimming took 0 bases from V and 7 from J, leaving 12 bases between them. The germline gives CDR1 GTSNPN, CDR2 SVGIG (reference sequence). This TCR was recovered from a female donor in good health and CMV-seronegative. The chain recombines TRBV30 with TRBJ1-2; perhaps TRBD1 as D (5 bases). The sequencing input was PBMCs. The CDR3 reads CAWSVLAGGGYTF. CDR3 DNA sequence: TGTGCCTGGAGTGTACTCGCGGGGGGTGGCTACACCTTC.